This T cell receptor beta chain was sequenced in a study of CD8 T cells in Susac syndrome. Trimming pared 6 bases from V and 3 bases from J, leaving 5 bases between. This CDR3 spans 11 amino acids. In germline, CDR1 is KGHSH, CDR2 LQKENI. With random hexamers, 0.5 to 1 ug RNA was reverse transcribed. Each CDR3 protein gets one entry after TCRdb re-called the immunoSEQ multiplex PCR reads with MiXCR. The profile shows 120,000 to 150,000 distinct CDR3 sequences, roughly 95% of them singletons. Controls were healthy donors chosen to match patients in age and sex. The chain carries TRBV18 and TRBJ1-1; D gene unclear. Sequenced input: CD4+ T cells from PBMCs. The clonotype originates from a human donor in good health. The CDR3 DNA reads TGTGCCAGCTCTGGGGACACTGAAGCTTTCTTT. Translated, it gives CASSGDTEAFF.